The T cell receptor beta chain under discussion was sequenced for a study of T cell responses to AZD1222 COVID-19 vaccine. Study-wide background: Investigators merged groups given second doses at roughly 4 or roughly 12 weeks.

The protocol was immunoSEQ multiplex PCR, while the TCRdb copy is restricted to in-frame clones and leaves out a portion. Of some 150,000 clones in the sample, 94% are singletons; the top ten hold roughly 1.2%. V dropped 1 base and J dropped 0 bases, with 17 bases sitting between them. The CDR3 contains 18 residues. Germline V gene data show CDR1 as LNHDA and CDR2 as SQIVND (reference sequence). Findings and caveats of the study: Spike-wide vaccine-associated CD4 TCRs dominated at 160-218 and 743-854. A reported finding is that nearly half of spike-specific TCRs target unmutated variant regions.

Note on this clone: What it binds is not known.

This rearrangement joins TRBV19 to TRBJ2-3; D possibly corresponds to TRBD2 (5 bases). The material sequenced was peripheral blood, taken on day 0 of AZD1222 vaccination. This clonotype was obtained from an adult in good health. CDR3 amino acids: CASSIAVFGVESTDTQYF. The CDR3 DNA sequence: TGTGCCAGTAGTATAGCGGTGTTCGGGGTAGAGAGCACAGATACGCAGTATTTT. Full variable domain (outside the CDR3, taken from reference TRBV19 and TRBJ2-3): DGGITQSPKYLFRKEGQNVTLSCEQNLNHDAMYWYRQDPGQGLRLIYYSQIVNDFQKGDIAEGYSVSREKKESFPLTVTSAQKNPTAFYLCASSIAVFGVESTDTQYFGPGTRLTVL.